This is a list of T cell receptor beta chains from one sample in a study of blood T cell repertoires in COVID-19. TCRdb's table, derived via immunoSEQ multiplex PCR, lists solely in-frame clones and lacks some. In the table there are some 240,000 clones, roughly 80% of which are singletons. The sequencing sample was made of peripheral blood. These receptors were taken from a woman of 80 years or more with acute or convalescent COVID-19. Both conserved end residues are part of each CDR3.

V gene	CDR3 protein
TRBV3-1/TRBV3-2	CASSPGTSGGREQYF
TRBV19	CASSMGGGAYSTEQFF
TRBV5-1	CASSLEGQGANTQYF
TRBV4-2	CASSQAGWTGVTGNQPQHF
TRBV2	CASIDGRRGLAGDNEQFF
TRBV7-8	CASSLVQGPGPGREKLFF
TRBV6-6	CASWGLGRDTQYF
TRBV19	CASFDRGSNTGELFF
TRBV12-3/TRBV12-4	CASTLSSTDTQYF
TRBV5-1	CASSAGGTTTPYNEQFF
TRBV18	CASSPGVNTEAFF
TRBV28	CASSLWTGLDNQPQHF
TRBV5-1	CASSSTPGQYEKLFF
TRBV28	CASSSRGIQYGGNTIYF
TRBV6-5	CASTGQYGYEQYF
TRBV12-3/TRBV12-4	CASSPDRRNTIYF
TRBV3-1/TRBV3-2	CASSPTGGRGNEQFF
TRBV28	CASSLQGREQYF
TRBV2	CASSVDRDGSPLHF
TRBV5-1	CASSFIVSRTGGYEQYF
TRBV4-1	CASSQDREGYNEQFF
TRBV5-1	CASSLGQGSLRTEAFF
TRBV2	CASSQQVYEQYF